This T cell receptor (beta chain) was captured by sequencing in a study of T cell repertoires in cytomegalovirus infection (dated by TCRdb to the late 2010s). At the level of the whole study: Recently identified HLA-C-restricted CMV epitopes, whose presentation resists viral immunomodulation, were targeted by peptide stimulations together with well-studied HLA-B-restricted epitopes. Donor HLA type was relevant to the analysis, as public TCR beta signatures indicated carriage of CMV infection together with the matching HLA type.

V loses 6 bases at its end and J loses 6 bases; junction bases beyond the gene matches: 9. Taken from the germline V gene (reference sequence), the CDR1 and CDR2 loops are LNHDA and SQIVND. The CDR3 contains 15 residues, cysteine and phenylalanine counted. Only CDR3 DNA is held: 45 bases, read in frame from base 1. This specimen's treatment or condition label, interpreted: in vitro stimulation with specific CMV peptide epitopes to enrich CMV-specific T cells. This clonotype has a handful of counts. Its antigen is currently not known. Base qualities were left out, and no much larger clone turns up one base away. Data came from an Illumina HiSeq 1500. The public reads were run again by TCRdb, first through fastp at Q25 and then through MiXCR, and only productive beta chains were kept. Each record represents a unique CDR3 protein, reported with the most common genes and DNA among its rows. For this sample there are about 310,000 distinct CDR3 sequences; roughly 25% appear just once. The ten top clones hold 13% of the sample.

Results the study describes overall, beyond this receptor: In the ex vivo response, HLA-C-restricted CMV-specific TCR beta clonotypes were dominant, and in two of eight donors the single most frequent clonotype came from this HLA-C-restricted group. In both this cohort and an independent cohort of several hundred donors, the cumulative frequency of public TCR beta family members distinguished carriers of CMV infection plus the relevant HLA type.

Here the sequenced sample was cultured PBMCs, taken from culture after CMV antigen stimulation. The sequence was obtained from a human donor in good health (CMV status not recorded). Some clones in this sample may be carry-over from other donors' samples. The sequence is built from TRBV19 and TRBJ2-5, with TRBD2 identical over 11 junction bases. This receptor carries the CDR3 CASSRIAGGMKTQYF. The DNA is as follows: TGTGCCAGTAGCAGAATAGCGGGAGGGATGAAGACCCAGTACTTC.